One sample yielded the 15 T cell receptor beta chains listed below, sequenced in a study of CD8 T cells in ankylosing spondylitis. Overall study results and limits: What seemed typical of ankylosing spondylitis blood was a TCR beta motif built from fewer than ten highly homologous variants.

These TCRs' antigens remain unknown. MiXCR was run by TCRdb on the 5' RACE reads, yielding one entry per CDR3 protein. Altogether 800,000 to 900,000 distinct CDR3 sequences are present, 12% being singletons, with the ten largest covering under 0.6%. Sequenced material: blood, either unsorted or a sorted T cell fraction (not recorded which). These receptors were collected from a male donor with ankylosing spondylitis.

This clonotype appeared a few times. The chain couples TRBV20-1 to TRBJ1-2, with D possibly TRBD1 on 5 matching bases. V was pared by 3 bases and J by 8 bases, with 16 bases between. This CDR3 has 13 amino acids. The germline gives CDR1 DFQATT, CDR2 SNEGSKA (reference sequence). The CDR3 protein is CSASVGQAGGYTF. As DNA, the CDR3 is TGCAGTGCTAGTGTGGGGCAGGCCGGGGGCTACACCTTC.

In the case of this clonotype: Since the CDR3 does not end with the conserved phenylalanine or tryptophan, this likely comes from a read error. The chain combines TRBV20-1 with TRBJ1-2; D gene uncertain. There are 10 residues in the CDR3. Per the germline V gene, CDR1 is DFQATT and CDR2 is SNEGSKA (reference sequence). The DNA for the CDR3 is TGCAGCCAGCTCTACCGGGGCTACACCCTC. Its protein product is CSQLYRGYTL.

This sequence joins TRBV30 and TRBJ2-3; no firm D call. Trimming stripped 5 bases from V and 0 bases from J, with 12 bases between. The V gene's germline CDR1 is GTSNPN and CDR2 SVGIG (reference sequence). The CDR3 runs 14 residues. This CDR3 reads CAWRSETSTDTQYF. CDR3 DNA: TGTGCCTGGCGATCAGAGACTAGCACAGATACGCAGTATTTT.

In its sample, this clonotype was seen a few times. CDR3 protein: CASSHRQGENEQYF. DNA for the CDR3: TGTGCCAGCTCCCATCGGCAGGGAGAAAACGAGCAGTACTTC. This rearrangement joins TRBV18 to TRBJ2-7, with D tentatively TRBD1 or TRBD2 (5 bases each). The length of the CDR3 is 14 residues. Trimming took 6 bases from V and 5 from J, leaving 17 bases between them. From germline, CDR1 is KGHSH and CDR2 LQKENI. Combining the CDR3 with reference TRBV18 and TRBJ2-7 gives the whole variable domain NAGVMQNPRHLVRRRGQEARLRCSPMKGHSHVYWYRQLPEEGLKFMVYLQKENIIDESGMPKERFSAEFPKEGPSILRIQQVVRGDSAAYFCASSHRQGENEQYFGPGTRLTVT.

Here the CDR3 reads CASGPGLAGVEQFF. CDR3 coding DNA: TGTGCCAGCGGACCGGGACTAGCGGGAGTCGAGCAGTTCTTC. The rearrangement joins TRBV5-4 to TRBJ2-1, with 14 bases matching TRBD2. Losses at the gene ends were 7 bases for V and 10 bases for J; bases not matched to a gene: 7. From germline, CDR1 is SGHNT and CDR2 YYREEE (reference sequence). The CDR3 has 14 residues.

This clonotype occurred many times. The rearrangement links TRBV6-5 to TRBJ1-1; TRBD1 agrees at 9 bases. Germline V gene sequence: CDR1 MNHEY, CDR2 SVGAGI. The ends lost 2 bases at V and 6 bases at J; junction bases unmatched: 10. The CDR3 length is 16 residues. The CDR3 nucleotides read TGTGCCAGCAGTTACCGGGGTGGGACAGGGAGCGCTGAAGCTTTCTTT. Amino acids: CASSYRGGTGSAEAFF.

This clonotype has ten or more counts. J is TRBJ1-1 and V is TRBV29-1; TRBD1 is a possible D gene (6 bases). This CDR3 has 14 residues. Germline values: CDR1 SQVTM, CDR2 ANQGSEA. V lost 6 bases and J 1 base, leaving 15 bases between the germline ends. CDR3 sequence: CSVKGGRENTEAFF. CDR3 nucleotide sequence: TGCAGCGTGAAAGGGGGAAGAGAGAACACTGAAGCTTTCTTT. Combining the CDR3 with reference TRBV29-1 and TRBJ1-1 gives the whole variable domain SAVISQKPSRDICQRGTSLTIQCQVDSQVTMMFWYRQQPGQSLTLIATANQGSEATYESGFVIDKFPISRPNLTFSTLTVSNMSPEDSSIYLCSVKGGRENTEAFFGQGTRLTVV.

This clonotype has just a few counts. V and J are TRBV18 and TRBJ2-3, with 8 bases aligning to TRBD2. V shed 2 bases and J 4 bases; nucleotides not matched to a gene: 2. Germline CDR1 KGHSH, CDR2 LQKENI. This CDR3 comprises 14 residues. The CDR3 loop reads CASSPWRGADTQYF. As DNA, the CDR3 is TGTGCCAGCTCACCATGGCGGGGGGCAGATACGCAGTATTTT.

V usage is TRBV28 and J usage is TRBJ2-7; D may be TRBD1 or TRBD2 (5 bases each). The V gene's germline CDR1 is MDHEN and CDR2 SYDVKM. This CDR3 spans 13 amino acids. Trimming removed 4 bases from V and 6 bases from J, with 13 bases in between. CDR3 in DNA: TGTGCCAGCAGTTCCGGGGCGCCGGGCGAGCAGTACTTC. Amino acid sequence: CASSSGAPGEQYF.

This clonotype has a handful of counts. This chain links TRBV7-2 with TRBJ2-3, with D possibly being TRBD1 (6 bases). The CDR3 has 14 residues. CDR1 is SGHTA and CDR2 is FQGNSA in the germline V gene. Trimming removed 5 bases at V and 0 bases at J, with 9 bases between. The CDR3 DNA follows: TGTGCCAGCAGCACAGGGCTCAGCACAGATACGCAGTATTTT. As protein: CASSTGLSTDTQYF.

This clonotype was counted between two and nine times. The chain combines TRBV5-5 with TRBJ2-7; 10 bases match TRBD2. CDR1 is SGHKS and CDR2 is YYEKEE in the germline V gene (reference sequence). The length of the CDR3 is 15 residues. V lost 4 bases, J lost 3 bases, and 7 bases stayed unmatched. The CDR3 is CASSALAGAYYEQYF. In DNA form, the CDR3 reads TGTGCCAGCAGCGCTCTAGCGGGGGCTTACTACGAGCAGTACTTC.

This clonotype has more than one count but fewer than ten. The V call is TRBV6-2 or TRBV6-3, the J call TRBJ2-2; TRBD2 agrees at 9 bases. The J segment lost 7 bases and the V segment lost 2 bases, leaving 8 bases of the junction unmatched. This CDR3 has 16 amino acids. Germline CDR1 and CDR2: MNHEY and SVGEGT. DNA of the CDR3: TGTGCCAGCAGTTACGACTGGCGCGGGAGGGGCGGGGAGCTGTTTTTT. Its protein is CASSYDWRGRGGELFF.

V gene TRBV12-3 or TRBV12-4 combines with J gene TRBJ2-7; D call uncertain. The length of the CDR3 is 15 residues. Trimming shortened V by 5 bases and J by 7 bases, and 21 bases separated the two germline ends. The DNA of the CDR3 is TGTGCCAGCAGTCTCCGGCCTACCGCCCGTGGGGAGCAGTACTTC. Protein product: CASSLRPTARGEQYF.

This clonotype was picked up a small number of times. The chain has TRBV19 and TRBJ2-7; D is undetermined. This CDR3 region has 13 residues. The V end lost 2 bases, the J end lost 0 bases, and 5 bases lay between the germline ends. CDR1 and CDR2 from the germline V gene are LNHDA and SQIVND (reference sequence). The CDR3 DNA reads TGTGCCAGTAGTATAACGGGCTCCTACGAGCAGTACTTC. This translates into CASSITGSYEQYF.

This clonotype has a count of ten or more. V usage is TRBV20-1 and J usage is TRBJ2-7; D not resolved. V was shortened by 0 bases and J by 3 bases, with 15 bases between the two germline ends. CDR1 and CDR2 from the germline V gene are DFQATT and SNEGSKA (reference sequence). This CDR3 is built from 15 residues. The CDR3 here is CSARDFTRNLYEQYF. In DNA, the CDR3 is TGCAGTGCTAGAGATTTTACCCGTAACCTCTACGAGCAGTACTTC.